Listed here are 31 T cell receptor beta chains from one sample, sequenced in a study of early T cells in non-severe SARS-CoV-2 infection. TCRdb re-derived calls from the 5' RACE reads in MiXCR, one entry per CDR3 protein. The repertoire has about 84,000 distinct CDR3 sequences, over 10% of them found once; the top ten carry about 2.7%. Sample: whole blood. The receptors stem from an adult who was a healthcare worker with PCR-confirmed SARS-CoV-2 infection or an uninfected control (not recorded which).

This clonotype was seen repeatedly, ten times or more. V usage is TRBV28 and J usage is TRBJ2-1; 7 bases match TRBD1. CDR3 length: 14 residues. The ends lost 8 bases at V and 2 bases at J; junction bases unmatched: 6. Germline CDR1 MDHEN, CDR2 SYDVKM. The CDR3 protein is CASLTGSAYNEQFF. The DNA of the CDR3 is TGTGCCAGCCTGACAGGGTCGGCCTACAATGAGCAGTTCTTC.

This clonotype has ten or more counts. The chain joins TRBV6-4 to TRBJ2-5; no clear D gene. Per the germline V gene, CDR1 is MRHNA and CDR2 is SNTAGT. The germline V and J ends were trimmed by 7 bases and 4 bases, with 16 bases remaining between them. This CDR3 is built from 14 residues. DNA of the CDR3: TGTGCCAGCACCAACTGGGCAGCCGGAGAGACCCAGTACTTC. Encoded protein: CASTNWAAGETQYF.

This clonotype appeared many times. The chain combines TRBV2 with TRBJ1-6, with D uncertain. Per germline, CDR1 SNHLY and CDR2 FYNNEI. CDR3 length: 17 amino acids. Trimming stripped 5 bases from V and 0 bases from J, with 14 bases between. The CDR3 loop is CASSLGRTSSYNSPLHF. DNA of the CDR3: TGTGCCAGCAGTCTAGGACGGACCAGCTCCTATAATTCACCCCTCCACTTT.

This clonotype was counted a few times. The V gene is TRBV29-1, the J gene TRBJ2-7; 10 nucleotides align to TRBD1. Looked up from germline, CDR1 is SQVTM and CDR2 is ANQGSEA. The CDR3 covers 12 residues. V gave up 7 bases and J gave up 2 bases; unmatched junction bases: 2. CDR3 sequence reads: CSAGTGAYEQYF. In DNA form, the CDR3 reads TGCAGCGCCGGGACAGGGGCCTACGAGCAGTACTTC.

This clonotype was seen only a few times. This CDR3 fails to terminate in the conserved phenylalanine or tryptophan, so it likely reflects a read error. The limits of the CDR3 on the DNA are not certain, so only TCRdb's listed CDR3 is given. The V and J genes are TRBV7-9 and TRBJ1-4; TRBD1 is taken as the D call from the table, unchecked against the DNA. CDR1 and CDR2 from the germline V gene are SEHNR and FQNEAQ (reference sequence). The CDR3 spans 8 residues, counting both ends. The CDR3 is CASSSPVG.

In DNA, the CDR3 is TGTGCCAGCAGCGTAGGGACTAGCGGGGGCTCCTACGAGCAGTACTTC. This translates into CASSVGTSGGSYEQYF. The chain couples TRBV9 to TRBJ2-7; 13 positions match TRBD2. The germline CDR1 and CDR2 sequences are SGDLS and YYNGEE. V was clipped by 0 bases and J by 0 bases; unmatched bases: 0. The CDR3 extends over 16 amino acids. The full variable domain, rest sourced from reference TRBV9 and TRBJ2-7, is DSGVTQTPKHLITATGQRVTLRCSPRSGDLSVYWYQQSLDQGLQFLIQYYNGEERAKGNILERFSAQQFPDLHSELNLSSLELGDSALYFCASSVGTSGGSYEQYFGPGTRLTVT.

This clonotype was seen many times. Sequence at one end of the junction differs from germline and may be a read error. The V call is TRBV30, the J call TRBJ2-1; tentative D call: TRBD2 (6 bases). The CDR3 loop spans 13 amino acids. Germline CDR1 GTSNPN, CDR2 SVGIG (reference sequence). CDR3 amino acids: CAWSGTSSGSWVF. CDR3 DNA: TGTGCCTGGAGTGGAACTAGCTCGGGATCTTGGGTCTTC.

This clonotype was seen only a few times. The chain couples TRBV3-1 to TRBJ2-7, with D possibly being TRBD2 (6 bases). The CDR3 totals 14 residues. Germline V lookup: CDR1 LGHDT, CDR2 YNNKEL (reference sequence). Trimming removed 6 bases from V and 2 bases from J, with 14 bases in between. For the CDR3, the DNA is TGTGCCAGCAGGCTGGGGACTTCCACCTACGAGCAGTACTTC. This gives the protein CASRLGTSTYEQYF.

This clonotype was detected many times. The chain combines TRBV10-3 with TRBJ1-1; no clear D gene. V was pared by 5 bases and J by 4 bases, with 17 bases between. This CDR3 has 15 amino acids. Per the germline V gene, CDR1 is ENHRY and CDR2 is SYGVKD. This chain's CDR3 is CAISPTTRRVTEAFF. The CDR3 coding sequence is TGTGCCATCAGTCCAACCACCCGAAGGGTCACTGAAGCTTTCTTT.

This clonotype was observed at least ten times. This chain links TRBV5-1 with TRBJ1-1, with 11 bases fitting TRBD1. The J segment lost 10 bases and the V segment lost 6 bases, leaving 11 bases of the junction unmatched. CDR3 length: 14 residues. Germline CDR1 and CDR2: SGHRS and YFSETQ. CDR3 protein: CASTYDSDRGRAFF. CDR3 nucleotides: TGCGCCAGCACCTATGATTCGGACAGGGGGCGAGCTTTCTTT.

This clonotype came up many times. The rearrangement links TRBV20-1 to TRBJ1-1, with TRBD1 identical over 9 bases. The CDR3 extends over 15 amino acids. Germline V gene data show CDR1 as DFQATT and CDR2 as SNEGSKA (reference sequence). J was trimmed by 4 bases and V by 1 base; bases with no gene match: 7. The CDR3 DNA follows: TGCAGTGCTAGAGCCTCCGGGACAGGGTCCACTGAAGCTTTCTTT. Protein sequence: CSARASGTGSTEAFF.

This clonotype was seen many times. The rearrangement joins TRBV11-1 to TRBJ1-6; perhaps TRBD1 as D (6 bases). Trimming left V 3 bases short and J 8 bases short, with 11 bases between. Germline V CDR1 and CDR2: SGHAT, FQDESV (reference sequence). The CDR3 has 14 residues. The CDR3 DNA follows: TGTGCCAGCAGCTTTGGCAGGGGCGATTCACCCCTCCACTTT. Its translation is CASSFGRGDSPLHF.

J is TRBJ2-1 and V is TRBV30, with TRBD2 matching 13 bases. The germline V gene has CDR1 GTSNPN and CDR2 SVGIG (reference sequence). This CDR3 region has 18 residues. The ends lost 0 bases at V and 0 bases at J; junction bases unmatched: 5. This chain's CDR3 is CAWSVFRTSGSSYNEQFF. The CDR3 DNA follows: TGTGCCTGGAGTGTATTTCGGACTAGCGGGAGCTCCTACAATGAGCAGTTCTTC.

As regards this clonotype: One junction end disagrees with the germline gene, perhaps due to a read error. This rearrangement joins TRBV2 to TRBJ2-1, with D perhaps matching TRBD2 (7 bases). This CDR3 contains 14 residues. The V gene's germline CDR1 is SNHLY and CDR2 FYNNEI. The CDR3 spells CVSEGGGPYNEQFF. The CDR3 DNA sequence: TGTGTCAGCGAGGGAGGGGGGCCGTACAATGAGCAGTTCTTC. The full variable domain, in which reference TRBV2 and TRBJ2-1 provide the parts outside the CDR3, is EPEVTQTPSHQVTQMGQEVILRCVPISNHLYFYWYRQILGQKVEFLVSFYNNEISEKSEIFDDQFSVERPDGSNFTLKIRSTKLEDSAMYFCVSEGGGPYNEQFFGPGTRLTVL.

V gene TRBV5-8 combines with J gene TRBJ1-1, with a tentative D call TRBD1 (6 bases). Looked up from germline, CDR1 is SGHTS and CDR2 is YDEGEE. Deletions cut 0 bases from V and 7 bases from J, with 13 bases between. CDR3 length: 14 amino acids. CDR3 DNA sequence: TGTGCCAGCAGCTTGGAGCCCCGACAGGTTGAAGCTTTCTTT. Translation gives CASSLEPRQVEAFF.

At least ten counts were recorded for this clonotype. The J gene is TRBJ1-1, the V gene TRBV7-9; the D is unclear. Trimming stripped 5 bases from V and 2 bases from J, with 12 bases between. Germline values: CDR1 SEHNR, CDR2 FQNEAQ (reference sequence). The CDR3 contains 14 residues. CDR3 sequence (DNA): TGTGCCAGCAGCCTTGACGGATTCAACACTGAAGCTTTCTTT. Translating it yields CASSLDGFNTEAFF.

In this sample, this clonotype turned up many times. The CDR3 DNA reads TGCGCCAGCAGCTTGAGGCCGGCAGAAAAACTGTTTTTT. Residues: CASSLRPAEKLFF. The J gene is TRBJ1-4, the V gene TRBV5-1, with unresolved D. V was clipped by 1 base and J by 8 bases, with 9 bases between them. CDR3 length equals 13 residues. Germline V CDR1 and CDR2: SGHRS, YFSETQ. The full variable domain, with the rest looked up from reference TRBV5-1 and TRBJ1-4, is KAGVTQTPRYLIKTRGQQVTLSCSPISGHRSVSWYQQTPGQGLQFLFEYFSETQRNKGNFPGRFSGRQFSNSRSEMNVSTLELGDSALYLCASSLRPAEKLFFGSGTQLSVL.

This clonotype has at least ten counts. The J gene is TRBJ2-7, the V gene TRBV4-2; no reliable D call. Looked up from germline, CDR1 is LGHNA and CDR2 is YNFKEQ. The CDR3 covers 14 residues. V was trimmed by 2 bases and J by 6 bases, leaving 14 bases between them. CDR3 nucleotides: TGTGCCAGCAGCCAACCTAACTACCCGGGCGAGCAGTACTTC. This sequence encodes CASSQPNYPGEQYF.

In the case of this clonotype: A much larger clone lies one base from this, so it may be a read error. The rearrangement uses TRBV2 and TRBJ2-7, with unresolved D. V lost 2 bases and J lost 4, with 0 bases in between. This CDR3 region has 10 residues. Germline V gives CDR1 SNHLY, CDR2 FYNNEI. The CDR3 DNA reads as TGTGCCAGCAGTGAATACGAGCAGTACTTC. Its translation: CASSEYEQYF.

This clonotype was seen a handful of times. The genes are TRBV20-1 and TRBJ1-1; no clear D gene. Per the germline V gene, CDR1 is DFQATT and CDR2 is SNEGSKA (reference sequence). This CDR3 region has 16 residues. With 3 bases removed from V and 3 bases from J, the gap between germline ends came to 20 bases. CDR3 nucleotides: TGCAGTGCTAGCATTTCCACAGAGCCTAAATACACTGAAGCTTTCTTT. Translating gives CSASISTEPKYTEAFF.

This clonotype was detected ten times or more. The chain links TRBV7-6 to TRBJ2-5; D tentatively reads TRBD1 or TRBD2 (5 bases each). Germline lookup yields CDR1 SGHVS and CDR2 FNYEAQ. V shed 10 bases and J shed 1 base, with 13 bases lying between them. The CDR3 contains 13 residues. The CDR3 is CAIRKGPQETQYF. The CDR3 DNA sequence: TGTGCCATCCGAAAGGGACCCCAAGAGACCCAGTACTTC.

This clonotype was counted ten times or more. This chain joins TRBV18 and TRBJ2-1; D unresolved. Trimming cost V 3 bases and J 6 bases, with 12 bases left between them. CDR3 length: 14 residues. From germline, CDR1 is KGHSH and CDR2 LQKENI. The CDR3 reads CASSPLQGFNEQFF. The CDR3 DNA reads TGTGCCAGCTCACCCCTGCAAGGATTCAATGAGCAGTTCTTC.

This rearrangement joins TRBV3-1 to TRBJ1-3, with D hard to call. Germline V gene data show CDR1 as LGHDT and CDR2 as YNNKEL (reference sequence). V lost 0 bases, J lost 7 bases, and 7 bases lay in between. The CDR3 totals 13 residues. The CDR3 DNA is TGTGCCAGCAGCCAAGAAGCACCGAACACCATATATTTT. Residues: CASSQEAPNTIYF.

The chain employs TRBV28 and TRBJ2-7; D is unclear. Trimming removed 5 bases at V and 3 bases at J, with 8 bases between. Germline V gene lookup returns CDR1 MDHEN and CDR2 SYDVKM. This CDR3 is 12 amino acids long. This CDR3 reads CASSRTFYEQYF. DNA of the CDR3: TGTGCCAGCAGTCGGACGTTCTACGAGCAGTACTTC.

This clonotype has only a few counts. The chain employs TRBV7-2 and TRBJ2-5; no clear D gene. Trimming removed 4 bases from V and 8 bases from J, with 11 bases in between. Germline CDR1 SGHTA, CDR2 FQGNSA. This CDR3 region has 12 residues. The DNA for the CDR3 is TGTGCCAGCAGCTCGGCTATGGGCACCCAGTACTTC. Its translation: CASSSAMGTQYF.

The chain employs TRBV12-3 or TRBV12-4 and TRBJ2-7, with TRBD1 identical over 9 bases. The CDR3 covers 15 residues. V trimming: 6 bases; J trimming: 6 bases; junction bases outside the gene matches: 12. The CDR3 sequence: CASSPGTGSGSEQYF. DNA of the CDR3: TGTGCCAGCAGCCCCGGGACAGGGAGCGGCTCCGAGCAGTACTTC.

This clonotype occurred a few times. The chain couples TRBV29-1 to TRBJ2-2, with 10 nucleotides matching TRBD2. V was clipped by 4 bases and J by 6 bases; unmatched bases: 2. The CDR3 consists of 13 residues. In germline, CDR1 is SQVTM, CDR2 ANQGSEA. The CDR3 loop is CSVGLAGAGELFF. CDR3 bases: TGCAGCGTTGGTCTAGCGGGAGCCGGGGAGCTGTTTTTT.

The chain couples TRBV3-1 to TRBJ1-6; D ambiguous. Germline V gene sequence: CDR1 LGHDT, CDR2 YNNKEL (reference sequence). V was shortened by 3 bases and J by 11 bases, with 11 bases between the two germline ends. The CDR3 loop spans 13 amino acids. CDR3 loop: CASSHRTGPPLHF. The DNA for the CDR3 is TGTGCCAGCAGCCACAGAACTGGGCCACCCCTCCACTTT. The whole variable domain, filled in from reference TRBV3-1 and TRBJ1-6, reads DTAVSQTPKYLVTQMGNDKSIKCEQNLGHDTMYWYKQDSKKFLKIMFSYNNKELIINETVPNRFSPKSPDKAHLNLHINSLELGDSAVYFCASSHRTGPPLHFGNGTRLTVT.

This clonotype was detected many times. The chain uses TRBV29-1 and TRBJ2-1; 7 positions match TRBD2. The V gene end was trimmed by 5 bases and the J gene end by 2 bases; junction bases not matched to a gene: 3. Germline CDR1 and CDR2: SQVTM and ANQGSEA. This CDR3 contains 13 residues. CDR3 nucleotide sequence: TGCAGCGTTTTGCGGGGGACCTACAATGAGCAGTTCTTC. It yields the protein CSVLRGTYNEQFF.

The rearrangement joins TRBV6-1 to TRBJ1-1; unclear D gene. The germline gives CDR1 MNHNS, CDR2 SASEGT. Trimming removed 8 bases from V and 1 base from J, with 8 bases in between. This CDR3 contains 12 residues. The CDR3 loop reads CASLRTNTEAFF. The CDR3 nucleotides are TGTGCCAGCCTCAGGACGAACACTGAAGCTTTCTTT.

This clonotype was observed a single time. The chain has TRBV4-2 and TRBJ2-7; D is undetermined. Germline loops: CDR1 LGHNA, CDR2 YNFKEQ. The V and J ends lost 0 bases and 3 bases respectively, with 9 bases between them. CDR3 length: 14 amino acids. The CDR3 DNA is TGTGCCAGCAGCCAAGAAGGAGCGAGCTACGAGCAGTACTTC. Protein product: CASSQEGASYEQYF.